A selection of T cell receptor beta chains follows, all from one sample in a study of CD8 T cells in ankylosing spondylitis. TCRdb ran MiXCR on the 5' RACE reads and lists one entry per CDR3 protein. In the table there are fewer than 250,000 distinct CDR3 sequences, roughly 25% of which are singletons. Sequenced sample: blood, either unsorted or a sorted T cell fraction (not recorded which). The receptor source for this set is a male donor with ankylosing spondylitis or in good health (not recorded which). CDR3s include the opening cysteine and the closing phenylalanine or tryptophan. Each record gives: D gene, clone size, V gene, J gene, CDR3 protein, CDR3 DNA. D genes are given only for firm matches. Some rows mark clone size as missing; the rest say once, few, many or name a class of expanded clone.

D gene: TRBD2; clone size: NA; V gene: TRBV20-1; J gene: TRBJ2-7; CDR3 protein: CSARMGLAGVSEQYF; CDR3 DNA: TGCAGTGCTAGAATGGGACTAGCGGGAGTTTCCGAGCAGTACTTC
D gene: TRBD2; clone size: NA; V gene: TRBV20-1; J gene: TRBJ2-1; CDR3 protein: CSARGRLAGGPGNEQFF; CDR3 DNA: TGCAGTGCTAGAGGAAGATTAGCGGGAGGGCCGGGGAATGAGCAGTTCTTC
D gene: TRBD2; clone size: few; V gene: TRBV18; J gene: TRBJ2-7; CDR3 protein: CASSPGLAMTYEQYF; CDR3 DNA: TGTGCCAGCTCACCGGGACTAGCGATGACCTACGAGCAGTACTTC
D gene: NA; clone size: once; V gene: TRBV20-1; J gene: TRBJ2-7; CDR3 protein: CSAERGGTQYF; CDR3 DNA: TGCAGTGCTGAGAGAGGTGGGACGCAGTACTTC
D gene: TRBD2; clone size: many; V gene: TRBV2; J gene: TRBJ2-3; CDR3 protein: CASSRALAGPSVAQYF; CDR3 DNA: TGTGCCAGCAGCCGGGCACTAGCGGGACCCTCGGTTGCGCAGTATTTT
D gene: TRBD2; clone size: NA; V gene: TRBV11-2; J gene: TRBJ2-7; CDR3 protein: CASSLSGRGARNEQYF; CDR3 DNA: TGTGCCAGCAGCTTAAGCGGGAGGGGTGCTCGGAACGAGCAGTACTTC
D gene: NA; clone size: many; V gene: TRBV5-1; J gene: TRBJ2-3; CDR3 protein: CASSEQGGADTQYF; CDR3 DNA: TGCGCCAGCAGCGAACAGGGAGGGGCAGATACGCAGTATTTT
D gene: TRBD1; clone size: few; V gene: TRBV27; J gene: TRBJ2-7; CDR3 protein: CASSSRDRGGGPSSYEQYF; CDR3 DNA: TGTGCCAGCAGTTCGCGGGACAGGGGGGGGGGCCCGAGCTCCTACGAGCAGTACTTC
D gene: TRBD2; clone size: NA; V gene: TRBV6-4; J gene: TRBJ2-3; CDR3 protein: CASSTSGISTDTQYF; CDR3 DNA: TGTGCCAGCAGCACTAGCGGAATAAGCACAGATACGCAGTATTTT
D gene: NA; clone size: NA; V gene: TRBV20-1; J gene: TRBJ2-3; CDR3 protein: CSARDLLEGEITDTQYF; CDR3 DNA: TGCAGTGCTAGAGATCTCCTAGAGGGGGAAATCACAGATACGCAGTATTTT
D gene: TRBD2; clone size: many; V gene: TRBV7-3; J gene: TRBJ2-1; CDR3 protein: CASTLSGSSYNEQFF; CDR3 DNA: TGTGCCAGCACCTTAAGCGGGAGCTCCTACAATGAGCAGTTCTTC
D gene: TRBD1; clone size: NA; V gene: TRBV20-1; J gene: TRBJ1-2; CDR3 protein: CSAMDREKFNYGYTF; CDR3 DNA: TGCAGTGCAATGGACAGGGAGAAGTTTAACTATGGCTACACCTTC